These T cell receptor beta chains were read from a single sample in a study of blood T cells in healthy people across ages. TCRdb reanalysed the 5' RACE reads using MiXCR and keeps one entry per CDR3 protein. The table lists over a million distinct CDR3 sequences, approximately 43% of them singletons. Sequenced input: blood. All receptors derive from a woman younger than 30 in good health. The CDR3 runs from the conserved cysteine through the conserved F or W. The D gene is left open where the match is weak. Only part of the rows carry a size: once, few, many, or a class if the clone is expanded.

TRBV21-1	few	TRBJ2-4	NA	CASTDSTSGGANIQYF	TGTGCCAGCACCGATTCGACTAGCGGGGGGGCGAACATTCAGTACTTC
TRBV28	many	TRBJ2-3	NA	CASSLLPDTQYF	TGTGCCAGCAGCCTCCTACCAGATACGCAGTATTTT
TRBV27	few	TRBJ1-1	NA	CASSTLQGPGTEAFF	TGTGCCAGCAGTACCCTGCAGGGGCCCGGCACTGAAGCTTTCTTT
TRBV3-1	once	TRBJ1-6	NA	CASSPTANNSPLHF	TGTGCCAGCAGCCCGACAGCAAACAATTCACCCCTCCACTTT
TRBV29-1	NA	TRBJ2-5	NA	CSVELNLLETQYF	TGCAGCGTTGAGTTAAACCTATTGGAGACCCAGTACTTC
TRBV12-3/TRBV12-4	few	TRBJ2-1	NA	CASRRQNEQFF	TGTGCCAGCAGGCGGCAAAATGAGCAGTTCTTC
TRBV4-2	NA	TRBJ2-3	NA	CASSHPTTDTQYF	TGTGCCAGCAGCCACCCTACCACAGATACGCAGTATTTT
TRBV2	NA	TRBJ2-1	TRBD2	CASSDPAGEGSYNEQFF	TGTGCCAGCAGTGACCCAGCGGGAGAGGGCTCCTACAATGAGCAGTTCTTC
TRBV7-8	NA	TRBJ1-1	NA	CASSLDMGYTEAFF	TGTGCCAGCAGCTTAGATATGGGGTACACTGAAGCTTTCTTT
TRBV5-1	NA	TRBJ2-1	NA	CASSPNEPRGGEQFF	TGCGCCAGCAGCCCAAACGAACCAAGGGGAGGTGAGCAGTTCTTC
TRBV20-1	few	TRBJ1-5	TRBD1	CSARQHTGESQPQHF	TGCAGTGCTAGACAACATACAGGGGAGTCTCAGCCCCAGCATTTT
TRBV4-3	NA	TRBJ2-7	NA	CASSQDVGREQYF	TGCGCCAGCAGCCAAGATGTGGGGAGGGAGCAGTACTTC
TRBV20-1	few	TRBJ1-1	TRBD1	CSANGDRVNTEAFF	TGCAGTGCTAACGGGGACAGGGTCAACACTGAAGCTTTCTTT
TRBV4-3	NA	TRBJ2-1	NA	CASSHGSGRNYNEQFF	TGCGCCAGCAGCCACGGGTCGGGACGGAACTACAATGAGCAGTTCTTC
TRBV29-1	few	TRBJ1-1	TRBD1	CSVGDRGRNTEAFF	TGCAGCGTTGGGGACAGGGGACGGAACACTGAAGCTTTCTTT
TRBV7-9	many	TRBJ2-1	TRBD2	CASSPTSGGDHEQFF	TGTGCCAGCAGCCCGACTAGCGGGGGGGATCATGAGCAGTTCTTC
TRBV6-2/TRBV6-3	few	TRBJ2-7	NA	CASSYPAAGRYNEQYF	TGTGCCAGCAGTTACCCGGCGGCGGGGCGCTACAATGAGCAGTACTTC
TRBV20-1	few	TRBJ2-3	NA	CSAPPEWGHTDTQYF	TGCAGTGCTCCCCCCGAGTGGGGCCACACAGATACGCAGTATTTT
TRBV10-3	few	TRBJ2-1	NA	CAISESRPPAKQFF	TGTGCCATCAGTGAGTCGCGGCCCCCGGCCAAGCAGTTCTTC
TRBV7-6	few	TRBJ2-2	TRBD2	CASSPLAGANTGELFF	TGTGCCAGCAGCCCGTTAGCGGGGGCGAACACCGGGGAGCTGTTTTTT
TRBV7-9	NA	TRBJ2-5	TRBD2	CASSLNRGVETQYF	TGTGCCAGCAGCTTAAACCGGGGGGTAGAGACCCAGTACTTC
TRBV9	few	TRBJ1-6	TRBD1	CASSAQGVNSPLHF	TGTGCCAGCAGCGCACAGGGGGTCAATTCACCCCTCCACTTT
TRBV12-3/TRBV12-4	NA	TRBJ2-3	NA	CASSPITDAQYF	TGTGCCAGCAGCCCCATCACAGATGCGCAGTATTTT
TRBV20-1	few	TRBJ2-1	TRBD2	CSARTSGRSHYNEQFF	TGCAGTGCAAGGACTAGCGGGAGGTCTCACTACAATGAGCAGTTCTTC
TRBV5-1	NA	TRBJ2-3	NA	CASSGDFTDTQYF	TGCGCCAGCAGCGGGGACTTCACAGATACGCAGTATTTT
TRBV11-2	NA	TRBJ2-3	TRBD1	CASSRRTGNLDTQYF	TGTGCCAGCAGCCGACGGACAGGGAATCTAGATACGCAGTATTTT
TRBV6-2/TRBV6-3	NA	TRBJ2-5	NA	CASSYGVAGYNEQYF	TGTGCCAGCAGTTACGGGGTGGCCGGTTACAATGAGCAGTACTTC
TRBV7-2	few	TRBJ1-5	TRBD1	CASSIQRTGVHQPQHF	TGTGCCAGCAGCATCCAAAGGACAGGGGTACATCAGCCCCAGCATTTT